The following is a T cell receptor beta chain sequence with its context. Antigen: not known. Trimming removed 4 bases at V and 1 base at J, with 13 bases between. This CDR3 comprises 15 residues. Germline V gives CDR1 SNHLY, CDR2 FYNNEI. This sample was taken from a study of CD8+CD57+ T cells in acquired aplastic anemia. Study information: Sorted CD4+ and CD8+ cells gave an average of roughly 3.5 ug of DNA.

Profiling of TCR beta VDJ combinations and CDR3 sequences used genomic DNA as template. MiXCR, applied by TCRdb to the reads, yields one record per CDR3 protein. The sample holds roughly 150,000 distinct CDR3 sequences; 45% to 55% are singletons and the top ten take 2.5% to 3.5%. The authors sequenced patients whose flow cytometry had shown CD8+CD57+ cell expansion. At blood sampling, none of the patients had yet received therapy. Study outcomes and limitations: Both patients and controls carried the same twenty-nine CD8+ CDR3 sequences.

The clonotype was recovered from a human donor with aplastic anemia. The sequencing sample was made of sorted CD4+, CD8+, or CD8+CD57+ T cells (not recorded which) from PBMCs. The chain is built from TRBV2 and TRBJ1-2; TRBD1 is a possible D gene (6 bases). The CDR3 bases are TGTGCCAGCAGTGCCTCAGGGGTAGTTAACTATGGCTACACCTTC. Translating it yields CASSASGVVNYGYTF.